This T cell receptor beta chain emerged from a study of follicular helper T cells after annual influenza vaccination. As for the study in general: For some subjects, blood spans the 2013-2014, 2014-2015 and 2015-2016 annual vaccinations.

Specified time point: 2014-2015 season, pre-vaccination. Sequencing of TCRB used Survey level resolution. This table comes from immunoSEQ multiplex PCR, and its TCRdb copy is limited to in-frame clones, with some not included. The sample shows fewer than 30,000 clones, more than 80% of them seen only once. The J segment lost 6 bases and the V segment lost 3 bases, leaving 3 bases of the junction unmatched. This CDR3 spans 14 amino acids. Germline CDR1 reads SGHRS; CDR2 reads YFSETQ. This chain uses TRBV5-1 with TRBJ1-5; 10 nucleotides line up with TRBD1. The receptor was derived from an adult who received the influenza vaccine. The material sequenced was CXCR5+ CD38- circulating T follicular helper cells from blood, taken on the day of influenza vaccination. Subset defined: circulating Tfh, non-naive CD4+CXCR5+PD-1+ (ICOS+CD38+ or ICOS-CD38-). The CDR3 region is CASSYGTGVQPQHF. Here the CDR3 DNA reads TGCGCCAGCAGCTACGGGACAGGGGTTCAGCCCCAGCATTTT.